This entry lists 7 T cell receptor beta chains sequenced from one sample in a study of T cells in Graves' hyperthyroidism and ophthalmopathy. There were TCR beta CDR3 regions amplified from RNA transcripts. The primer set for the first-round RT-PCR of the TCR CDR3 was HTBI. TCRdb reanalysed the multiplex PCR reads using MiXCR and keeps one entry per CDR3 protein. The table includes 500,000 to 550,000 distinct CDR3 sequences, under 25% detected once. Sequenced input: blood. Every receptor here comes from a man younger than 30 with Graves' hyperthyroidism.

This clonotype was found many times. The J gene is TRBJ1-5, the V gene TRBV20-1; 9 nucleotides match TRBD1. The CDR3 covers 15 residues. Germline-derived CDR1 and CDR2 are DFQATT and SNEGSKA (reference sequence). The V segment lost 6 bases and the J segment 3 bases; nucleotides outside the gene matches: 9. This CDR3 is CSARGTGRNNQPQHF. In DNA, the CDR3 is TGCAGTGCACGAGGGACAGGGAGGAACAATCAGCCCCAGCATTTT.

This clonotype came up many times. V usage is TRBV19 and J usage is TRBJ1-5, with a weak D call TRBD1 (5 bases). The germline CDR1 and CDR2 sequences are LNHDA and SQIVND (reference sequence). CDR3 length: 15 residues. The V gene lost 7 bases and the J gene lost 4 bases, with 17 bases spanning the gap. The CDR3 protein is CASTVMSRANQPQHF. CDR3 DNA sequence: TGTGCCAGTACCGTGATGAGCAGGGCTAATCAGCCCCAGCATTTT. The whole variable domain, remainder taken from reference TRBV19 and TRBJ1-5, is DGGITQSPKYLFRKEGQNVTLSCEQNLNHDAMYWYRQDPGQGLRLIYYSQIVNDFQKGDIAEGYSVSREKKESFPLTVTSAQKNPTAFYLCASTVMSRANQPQHFGDGTRLSIL.

This clonotype was observed a handful of times. The chain has TRBV2 and TRBJ1-6, with D maybe TRBD1 (5 bases). Germline V gives CDR1 SNHLY, CDR2 FYNNEI. This CDR3 has 17 amino acids. V dropped 8 bases and J dropped 10 bases, with 27 bases sitting between them. CDR3: CASEGLPNPGGGSPLHF. CDR3 nucleotides: TGTGCCAGCGAGGGACTCCCAAACCCCGGAGGAGGATCACCCCTCCACTTT.

Note on this clonotype: Given a much more abundant clone one base away, this may be a read error. V and J are TRBV6-1 and TRBJ1-1, with 7 positions matching TRBD1. This CDR3 spans 15 amino acids. Germline CDR1 is MNHNS and CDR2 is SASEGT. This CDR3 reads CASSGGQLKNTGAFF. The CDR3 DNA follows: TGTGCCAGCAGTGGGGGACAGTTGAAGAACACTGGAGCTTTCTTT.

In this sample, this clonotype turned up many times. The J gene is TRBJ2-7, the V gene TRBV20-1, with D maybe TRBD1 (6 bases). From germline, CDR1 is DFQATT and CDR2 SNEGSKA (reference sequence). There are 16 residues in the CDR3. Trimming stripped 0 bases from V and 1 base from J, with 16 bases between. The CDR3 sequence is CSARDPADRGSYEQYF. Written as DNA, the CDR3 is TGCAGTGCTAGAGATCCTGCGGACAGAGGGTCCTACGAGCAGTACTTC.

The chain links TRBV6-1 to TRBJ2-5; D not certain. V was pared by 9 bases and J by 1 base, with 15 bases between. There are 14 residues in the CDR3. The germline CDR1 and CDR2 sequences are MNHNS and SASEGT. The CDR3 reads CASASRAFQETQYF. In DNA form, the CDR3 reads TGTGCCAGTGCTTCAAGGGCGTTCCAAGAGACCCAGTACTTC.

This clonotype was found many times. CDR3 sequence reads: CASTQEHEQYF. CDR3 sequence (DNA): TGTGCCAGCACCCAAGAGCACGAGCAGTACTTC. The chain employs TRBV28 and TRBJ2-7; no firm D call. This CDR3 region has 11 residues. Trimming shortened V by 7 bases and J by 5 bases, and 9 bases separated the two germline ends. CDR1 and CDR2 (germline): MDHEN, SYDVKM.